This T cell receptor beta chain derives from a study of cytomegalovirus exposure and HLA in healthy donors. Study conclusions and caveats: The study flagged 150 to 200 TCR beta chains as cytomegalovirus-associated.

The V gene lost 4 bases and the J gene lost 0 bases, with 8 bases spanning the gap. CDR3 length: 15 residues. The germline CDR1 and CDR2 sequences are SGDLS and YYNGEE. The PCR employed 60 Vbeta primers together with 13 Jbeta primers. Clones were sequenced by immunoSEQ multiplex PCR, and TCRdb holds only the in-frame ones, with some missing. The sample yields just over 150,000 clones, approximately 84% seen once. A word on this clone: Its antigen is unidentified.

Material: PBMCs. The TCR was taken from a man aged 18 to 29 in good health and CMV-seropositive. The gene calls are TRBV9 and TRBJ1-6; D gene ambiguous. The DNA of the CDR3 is TGTGCCAGCAGCTCAGGCTCCTCCTATAATTCACCCCTCCACTTT. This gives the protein CASSSGSSYNSPLHF.